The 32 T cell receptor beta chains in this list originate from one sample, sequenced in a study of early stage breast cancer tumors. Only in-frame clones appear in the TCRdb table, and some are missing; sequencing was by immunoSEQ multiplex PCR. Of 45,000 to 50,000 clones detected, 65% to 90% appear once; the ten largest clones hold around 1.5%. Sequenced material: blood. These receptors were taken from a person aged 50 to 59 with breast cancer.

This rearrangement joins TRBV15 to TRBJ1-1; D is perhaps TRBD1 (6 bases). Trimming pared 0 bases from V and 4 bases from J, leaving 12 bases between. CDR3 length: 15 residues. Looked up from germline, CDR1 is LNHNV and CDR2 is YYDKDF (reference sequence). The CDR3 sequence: CATSRDQRGTTEAFF. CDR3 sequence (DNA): TGTGCCACCAGCAGAGATCAAAGGGGGACCACTGAAGCTTTCTTT.

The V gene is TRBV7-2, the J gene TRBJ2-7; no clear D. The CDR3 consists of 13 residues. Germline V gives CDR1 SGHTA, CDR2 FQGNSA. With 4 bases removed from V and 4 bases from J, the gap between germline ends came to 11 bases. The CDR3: CASSSSLVYEQYF. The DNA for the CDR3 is TGTGCCAGCAGCTCCTCTTTAGTTTACGAGCAGTACTTC.

DNA of the CDR3: TGCGCCAGCAGCCAAGATTCTTTCTCTCGCGGGGCGGGTACCACCGGGGAGCTGTTTTTT. This codes for CASSQDSFSRGAGTTGELFF. V and J are TRBV4-1 and TRBJ2-2; a weak D match, TRBD2 (6 bases). This CDR3 comprises 20 residues. The germline V gene has CDR1 MGHRA and CDR2 YSYEKL. Trimming removed 0 bases from V and 4 bases from J, with 24 bases in between.

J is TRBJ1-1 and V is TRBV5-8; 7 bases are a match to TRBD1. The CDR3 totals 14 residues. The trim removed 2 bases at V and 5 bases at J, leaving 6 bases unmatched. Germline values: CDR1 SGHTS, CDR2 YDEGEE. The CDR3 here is CASSFQGGRTEAFF. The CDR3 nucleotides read TGTGCCAGCAGCTTCCAGGGGGGTAGAACTGAAGCTTTCTTT.

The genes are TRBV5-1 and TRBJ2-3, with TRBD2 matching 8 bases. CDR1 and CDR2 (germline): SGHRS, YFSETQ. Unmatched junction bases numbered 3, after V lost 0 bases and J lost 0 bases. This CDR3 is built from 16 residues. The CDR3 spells CASSLGASGSTDTQYF. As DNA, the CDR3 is TGCGCCAGCAGCTTGGGGGCTAGCGGGAGCACAGATACGCAGTATTTT. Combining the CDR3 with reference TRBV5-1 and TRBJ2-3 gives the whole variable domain KAGVTQTPRYLIKTRGQQVTLSCSPISGHRSVSWYQQTPGQGLQFLFEYFSETQRNKGNFPGRFSGRQFSNSRSEMNVSTLELGDSALYLCASSLGASGSTDTQYFGPGTRLTVL.

The CDR3 nucleotides are TGTGCCAGCAGCCAACAAACAGGGAAGGAAAAACTGTTTTTT. This sequence encodes CASSQQTGKEKLFF. The chain has TRBV5-4 and TRBJ1-4; D may be TRBD1 (6 bases). The CDR3 consists of 14 residues. Germline V lookup: CDR1 SGHNT, CDR2 YYREEE (reference sequence). With 4 bases removed from V and 8 bases from J, the gap between germline ends came to 15 bases.

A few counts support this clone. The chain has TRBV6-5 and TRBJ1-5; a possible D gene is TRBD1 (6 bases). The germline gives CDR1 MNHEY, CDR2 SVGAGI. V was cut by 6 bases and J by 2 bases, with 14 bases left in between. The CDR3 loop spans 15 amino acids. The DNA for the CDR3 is TGTGCCAGCAGGCCCGGCCCAGGGGGCAATCAGCCCCAGCATTTT. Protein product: CASRPGPGGNQPQHF.

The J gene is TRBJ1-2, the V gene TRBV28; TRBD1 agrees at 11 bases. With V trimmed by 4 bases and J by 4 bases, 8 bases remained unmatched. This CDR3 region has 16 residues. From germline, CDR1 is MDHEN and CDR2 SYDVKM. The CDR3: CASSSGQGAITYGYTF. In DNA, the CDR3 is TGTGCCAGCAGTTCCGGACAGGGGGCGATTACCTATGGCTACACCTTC.

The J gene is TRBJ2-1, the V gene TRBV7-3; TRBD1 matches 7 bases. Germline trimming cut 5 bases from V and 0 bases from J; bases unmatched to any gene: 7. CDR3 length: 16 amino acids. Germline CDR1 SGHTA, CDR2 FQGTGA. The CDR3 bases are TGTGCCAGCAGCGAAGGGACAGCCATCTCCTACAATGAGCAGTTCTTC. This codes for CASSEGTAISYNEQFF. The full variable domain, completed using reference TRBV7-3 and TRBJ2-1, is GAGVSQTPSNKVTEKGKYVELRCDPISGHTALYWYRQSLGQGPEFLIYFQGTGAADDSGLPNDRFFAVRPEGSVSTLKIQRTERGDSAVYLCASSEGTAISYNEQFFGPGTRLTVL.

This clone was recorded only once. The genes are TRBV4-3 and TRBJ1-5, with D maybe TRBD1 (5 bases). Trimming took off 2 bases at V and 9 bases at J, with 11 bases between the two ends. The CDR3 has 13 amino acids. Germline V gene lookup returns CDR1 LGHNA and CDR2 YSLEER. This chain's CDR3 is CASSQIRGTPQHF. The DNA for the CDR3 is TGCGCCAGCAGCCAAATTAGGGGTACGCCCCAGCATTTT.

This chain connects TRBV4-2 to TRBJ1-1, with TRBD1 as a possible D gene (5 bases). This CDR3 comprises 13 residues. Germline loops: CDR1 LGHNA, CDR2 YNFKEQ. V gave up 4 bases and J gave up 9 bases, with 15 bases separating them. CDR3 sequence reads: CASSRNMRDQAFF. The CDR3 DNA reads TGTGCCAGCAGCCGAAATATGCGGGACCAAGCTTTCTTT.

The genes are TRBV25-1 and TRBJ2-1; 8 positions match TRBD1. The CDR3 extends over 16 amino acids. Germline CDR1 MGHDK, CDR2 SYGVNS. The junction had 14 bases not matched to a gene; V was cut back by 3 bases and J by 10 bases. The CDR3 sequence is CASSDPGQGGIDEQFF. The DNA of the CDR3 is TGTGCCAGCAGTGATCCAGGACAGGGCGGGATTGACGAGCAGTTCTTC.

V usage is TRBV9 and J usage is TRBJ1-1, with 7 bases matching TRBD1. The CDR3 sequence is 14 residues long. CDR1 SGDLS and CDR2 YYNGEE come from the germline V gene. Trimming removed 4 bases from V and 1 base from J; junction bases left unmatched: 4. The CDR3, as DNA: TGTGCCAGCAGCCCCGGGACAGCGAACACTGAAGCTTTCTTT. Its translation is CASSPGTANTEAFF.

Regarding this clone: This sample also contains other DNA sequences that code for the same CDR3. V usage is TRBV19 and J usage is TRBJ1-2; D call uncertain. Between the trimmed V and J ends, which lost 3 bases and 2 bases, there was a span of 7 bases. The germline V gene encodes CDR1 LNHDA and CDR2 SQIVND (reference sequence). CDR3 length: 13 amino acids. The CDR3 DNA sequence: TGTGCCAGTAGTATGAACGGAAACTATGGCTACACCTTC. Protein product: CASSMNGNYGYTF.

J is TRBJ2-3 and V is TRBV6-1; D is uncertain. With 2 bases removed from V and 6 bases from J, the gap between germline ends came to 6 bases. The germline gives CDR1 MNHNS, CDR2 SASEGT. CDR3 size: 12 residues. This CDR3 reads CASSELGDTQYF. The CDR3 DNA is TGTGCCAGCAGTGAACTGGGGGATACGCAGTATTTT.

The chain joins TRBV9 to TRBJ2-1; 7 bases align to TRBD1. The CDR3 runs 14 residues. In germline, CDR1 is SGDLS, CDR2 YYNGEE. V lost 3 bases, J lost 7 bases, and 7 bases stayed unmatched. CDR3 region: CASSAWDSKNEQFF. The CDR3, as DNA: TGTGCCAGCAGCGCCTGGGACAGTAAAAATGAGCAGTTCTTC.

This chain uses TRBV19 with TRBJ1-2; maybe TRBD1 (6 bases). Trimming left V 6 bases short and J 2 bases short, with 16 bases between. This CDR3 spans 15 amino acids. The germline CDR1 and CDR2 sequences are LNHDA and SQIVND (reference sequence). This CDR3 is CASRPPGASNYGYTF. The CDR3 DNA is TGTGCCAGTAGGCCCCCGGGGGCCTCGAACTATGGCTACACCTTC.

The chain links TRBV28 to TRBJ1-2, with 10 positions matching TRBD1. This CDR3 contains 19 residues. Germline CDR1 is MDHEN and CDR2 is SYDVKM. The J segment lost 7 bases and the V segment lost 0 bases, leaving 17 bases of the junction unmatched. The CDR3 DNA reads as TGTGCCAGCAGTTTATGGGAGGACGGGTTTAAGACAGGGGGCTTTGGCTACACCTTC. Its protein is CASSLWEDGFKTGGFGYTF.

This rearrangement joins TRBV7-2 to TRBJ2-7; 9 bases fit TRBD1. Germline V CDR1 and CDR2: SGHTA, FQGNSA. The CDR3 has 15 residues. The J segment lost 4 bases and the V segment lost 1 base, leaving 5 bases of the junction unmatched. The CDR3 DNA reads TGTGCCAGCAGCTTAGGGACAGGGGAAAATTACGAGCAGTACTTC. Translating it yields CASSLGTGENYEQYF.

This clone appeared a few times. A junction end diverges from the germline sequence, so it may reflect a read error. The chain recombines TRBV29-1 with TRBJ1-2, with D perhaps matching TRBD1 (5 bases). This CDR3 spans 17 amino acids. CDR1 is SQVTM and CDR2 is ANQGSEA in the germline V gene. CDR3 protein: CSVEGGAEPTLSYGYTF. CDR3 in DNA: TGCAGCGTCGAAGGAGGGGCCGAGCCTACTCTCAGCTATGGCTACACCTTC.

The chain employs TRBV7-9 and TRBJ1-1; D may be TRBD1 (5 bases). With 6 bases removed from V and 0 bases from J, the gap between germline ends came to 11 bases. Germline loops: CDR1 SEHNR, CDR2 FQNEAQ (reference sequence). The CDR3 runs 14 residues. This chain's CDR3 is CASSRGQVNTEAFF. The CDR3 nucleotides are TGTGCCAGCAGTCGCGGACAAGTGAACACTGAAGCTTTCTTT.

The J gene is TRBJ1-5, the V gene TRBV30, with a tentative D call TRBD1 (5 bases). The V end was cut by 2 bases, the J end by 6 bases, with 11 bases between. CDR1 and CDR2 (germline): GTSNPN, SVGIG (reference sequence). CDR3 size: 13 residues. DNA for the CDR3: TGTGCCTGGAGTTCGGGGGGATCTCAGCCCCAGCATTTT. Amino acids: CAWSSGGSQPQHF. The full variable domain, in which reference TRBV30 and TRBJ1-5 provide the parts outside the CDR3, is SQTIHQWPATLVQPVGSPLSLECTVEGTSNPNLYWYRQAAGRGLQLLFYSVGIGQISSEVPQNLSASRPQDRQFILSSKKLLLSDSGFYLCAWSSGGSQPQHFGDGTRLSIL.

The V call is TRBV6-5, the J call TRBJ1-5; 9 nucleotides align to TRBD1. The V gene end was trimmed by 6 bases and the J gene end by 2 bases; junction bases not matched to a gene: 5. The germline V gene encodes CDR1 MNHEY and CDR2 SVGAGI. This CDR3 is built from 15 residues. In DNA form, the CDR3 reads TGTGCCAGCAGCCGGACAGGGGATGGCAATCAGCCCCAGCATTTT. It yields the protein CASSRTGDGNQPQHF.

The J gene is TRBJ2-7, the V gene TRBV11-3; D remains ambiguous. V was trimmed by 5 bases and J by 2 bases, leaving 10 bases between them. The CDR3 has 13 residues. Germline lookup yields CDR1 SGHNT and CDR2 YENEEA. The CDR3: CASSGANPYEQYF. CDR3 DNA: TGTGCCAGCAGCGGTGCGAACCCCTACGAGCAGTACTTC.

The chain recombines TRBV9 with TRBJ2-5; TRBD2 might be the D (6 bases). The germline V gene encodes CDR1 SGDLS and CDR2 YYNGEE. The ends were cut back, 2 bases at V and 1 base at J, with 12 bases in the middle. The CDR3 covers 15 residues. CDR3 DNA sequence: TGTGCCAGCAGCGTGTTTGGCGGGGTCCAAGAGACCCAGTACTTC. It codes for CASSVFGGVQETQYF. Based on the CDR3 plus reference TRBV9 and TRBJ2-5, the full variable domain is DSGVTQTPKHLITATGQRVTLRCSPRSGDLSVYWYQQSLDQGLQFLIQYYNGEERAKGNILERFSAQQFPDLHSELNLSSLELGDSALYFCASSVFGGVQETQYFGPGTRLLVL.

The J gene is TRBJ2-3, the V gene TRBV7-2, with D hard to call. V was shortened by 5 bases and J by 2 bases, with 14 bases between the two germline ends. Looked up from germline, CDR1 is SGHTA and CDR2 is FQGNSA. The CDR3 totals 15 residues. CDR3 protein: CASSALISYTDTQYF. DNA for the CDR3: TGTGCCAGCAGCGCCCTCATTAGTTACACAGATACGCAGTATTTT.

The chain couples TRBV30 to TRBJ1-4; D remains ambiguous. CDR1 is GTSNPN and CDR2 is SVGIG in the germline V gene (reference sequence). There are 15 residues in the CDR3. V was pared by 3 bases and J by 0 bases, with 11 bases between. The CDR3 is CAWSPTISTNEKLFF. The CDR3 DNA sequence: TGTGCCTGGAGCCCTACAATCTCAACTAATGAAAAACTGTTTTTT.

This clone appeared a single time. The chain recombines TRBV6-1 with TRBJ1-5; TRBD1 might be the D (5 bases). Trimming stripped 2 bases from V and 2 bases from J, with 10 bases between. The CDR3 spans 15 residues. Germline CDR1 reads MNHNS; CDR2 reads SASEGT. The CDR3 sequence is CASSETGRGNQPQHF. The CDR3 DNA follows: TGTGCCAGCAGTGAAACAGGCCGTGGCAATCAGCCCCAGCATTTT.

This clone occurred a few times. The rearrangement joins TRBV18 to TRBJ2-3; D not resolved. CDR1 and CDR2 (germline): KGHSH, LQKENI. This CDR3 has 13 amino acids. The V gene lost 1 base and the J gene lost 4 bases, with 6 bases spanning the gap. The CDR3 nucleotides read TGTGCCAGCTCACCACAAGGCTCAGATACGCAGTATTTT. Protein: CASSPQGSDTQYF.

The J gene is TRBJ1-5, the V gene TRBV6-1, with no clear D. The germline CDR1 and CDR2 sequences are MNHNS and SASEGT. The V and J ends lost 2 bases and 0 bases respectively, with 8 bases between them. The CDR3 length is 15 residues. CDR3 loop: CASSEFSYSNQPQHF. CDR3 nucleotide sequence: TGTGCCAGCAGTGAATTTTCTTATAGCAATCAGCCCCAGCATTTT.

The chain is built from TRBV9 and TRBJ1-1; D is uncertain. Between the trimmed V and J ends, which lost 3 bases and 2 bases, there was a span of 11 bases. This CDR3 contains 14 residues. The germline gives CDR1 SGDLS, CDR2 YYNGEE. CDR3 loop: CASSAPPTNTEAFF. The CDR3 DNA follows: TGTGCCAGCAGCGCCCCCCCGACAAACACTGAAGCTTTCTTT.

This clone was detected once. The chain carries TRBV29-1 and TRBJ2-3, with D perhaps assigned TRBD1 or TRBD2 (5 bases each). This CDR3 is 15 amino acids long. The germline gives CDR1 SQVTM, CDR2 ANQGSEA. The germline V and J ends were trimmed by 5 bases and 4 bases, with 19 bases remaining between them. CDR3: CSVWVGELGPDTQYF. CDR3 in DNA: TGCAGCGTTTGGGTGGGGGAGTTGGGGCCAGATACGCAGTATTTT.